These 29 T cell receptor beta chains share one sample of origin, sequenced in a study of T cell changes during pregnancy in multiple sclerosis. The data were produced by immunoSEQ multiplex PCR, yet TCRdb's version contains in-frame clones alone and is incomplete. The sample yields about 100,000 clones, approximately 93% seen once. The sequencing used peripheral blood, collected after pregnancy. These receptors all come from a female donor with multiple sclerosis, enrolled in a pregnancy study.

The V gene is TRBV10-2, the J gene TRBJ2-2, with D possibly matching TRBD1 (7 bases). The V end lost 0 bases, the J end lost 6 bases, and 23 bases lay between the germline ends. The CDR3 spans 19 residues. The germline gives CDR1 WSHSY, CDR2 SAAADI. Written as DNA, the CDR3 is TGCGCCAGCAGTGAGTCGACTCGCTTCACAGGGGAGGCGGCCGGGGAGCTGTTTTTT. This encodes CASSESTRFTGEAAGELFF.

This chain joins TRBV29-1 and TRBJ2-2; 7 bases match TRBD1. The CDR3 has 13 amino acids. Germline V lookup: CDR1 SQVTM, CDR2 ANQGSEA. V shed 5 bases and J 5 bases; nucleotides not matched to a gene: 5. The CDR3 DNA is TGCAGCGTTTCCAGACAGGGTACCGGGGAGCTGTTTTTT. It translates to CSVSRQGTGELFF.

This clone has only one observation. The rearrangement links TRBV27 to TRBJ2-3; possibly TRBD2 for D (6 bases). Trimming took off 8 bases at V and 0 bases at J, with 12 bases between the two ends. Germline CDR1 MNHEY, CDR2 SMNVEV (reference sequence). This CDR3 is built from 14 residues. Here the CDR3 DNA reads TGTGCCAGCGTCGGGACTGTAAGCACAGATACGCAGTATTTT. It codes for CASVGTVSTDTQYF.

The chain employs TRBV29-1 and TRBJ2-7; 10 nucleotides match TRBD2. The CDR3 length is 14 residues. Germline V gene lookup returns CDR1 SQVTM and CDR2 ANQGSEA. The ends lost 5 bases at V and 2 bases at J; junction bases unmatched: 6. CDR3 in amino acids: CSVPGLAHPYEQYF. The CDR3 region has the DNA TGCAGCGTTCCGGGACTAGCGCACCCCTACGAGCAGTACTTC.

The rearrangement joins TRBV11-3 to TRBJ2-1; 7 nucleotides align to TRBD2. V was pared by 6 bases and J by 4 bases, with 3 bases of the junction left unmatched. This CDR3 has 13 residues. CDR1 SGHNT and CDR2 YENEEA come from the germline V gene. The CDR3 region is CASSLGLYNEQFF. In DNA, the CDR3 is TGTGCCAGCAGTCTGGGACTATACAATGAGCAGTTCTTC.

The CDR3 sequence is CASAPTGANEQFF. The CDR3 coding sequence is TGTGCCAGCGCCCCCACAGGGGCAAATGAGCAGTTCTTC. This rearrangement joins TRBV27 to TRBJ2-1, with 7 bases lining up with TRBD1. CDR1 is MNHEY, CDR2 SMNVEV, per germline (reference sequence). The CDR3 loop spans 13 amino acids. Trimming took 8 bases from V and 7 from J; bases not matched to a gene: 8.

The CDR3 DNA follows: TGTGCCAGCAGCGTACTCAGGAGGGACTATGGCTACACCTTC. Amino acids: CASSVLRRDYGYTF. The genes are TRBV7-9 and TRBJ1-2; D is undetermined. Trimming took off 5 bases at V and 3 bases at J, with 13 bases between the two ends. The CDR3 is made up of 14 amino acids. Germline V CDR1 and CDR2: SEHNR, FQNEAQ (reference sequence).

The rearrangement uses TRBV5-6 and TRBJ1-1; 9 bases are shared with TRBD1. The CDR3 is 13 amino acids. The germline CDR1 and CDR2 sequences are SGHDT and YYEEEE. V lost 5 bases to trimming and J lost 5 bases; unmatched junction nucleotides: 4. The CDR3 DNA follows: TGTGCCAGCAGACGACAGGGGGGGACTGAAGCTTTCTTT. Translating it yields CASRRQGGTEAFF.

The chain links TRBV6-1 to TRBJ2-1; 8 bases line up with TRBD1. The CDR3 loop spans 13 amino acids. With V trimmed by 8 bases and J by 5 bases, 5 bases remained unmatched. Germline lookup yields CDR1 MNHNS and CDR2 SASEGT. The CDR3: CASGDRKNNEQFF. The CDR3 DNA sequence: TGTGCCAGCGGGGACAGGAAAAACAATGAGCAGTTCTTC.

A single count supports this clone. The chain carries TRBV11-2 and TRBJ2-1, with TRBD2 identical over 8 bases. With V trimmed by 1 base and J by 0 bases, 8 bases remained unmatched. The CDR3 runs 18 residues. Germline V lookup: CDR1 SGHAT, CDR2 FQNNGV. CDR3 sequence: CASSLVLAGHLSYNEQFF. As DNA, the CDR3 is TGTGCCAGCAGCTTAGTGCTAGCGGGCCACCTCTCCTACAATGAGCAGTTCTTC.

The genes are TRBV27 and TRBJ2-3; a possible D gene is TRBD2 (6 bases). Germline V gives CDR1 MNHEY, CDR2 SMNVEV (reference sequence). V was clipped by 7 bases and J by 2 bases, with 16 bases between them. The CDR3 covers 15 residues. CDR3 amino acids: CASIRGLGLTDTQYF. CDR3 DNA sequence: TGTGCCAGCATTCGGGGACTCGGGCTCACAGATACGCAGTATTTT.

The genes are TRBV5-8 and TRBJ1-5, with D possibly TRBD1 on 5 matching bases. The V end lost 2 bases, the J end lost 5 bases, and 11 bases lay between the germline ends. This CDR3 spans 14 amino acids. Germline V gene sequence: CDR1 SGHTS, CDR2 YDEGEE. The DNA of the CDR3 is TGTGCCAGCAGCTTAACGGGGGGGGATCAGCCCCAGCATTTT. Its translation: CASSLTGGDQPQHF.

The V call is TRBV5-1, the J call TRBJ2-7; a weak D match, TRBD1 (6 bases). Per germline, CDR1 SGHRS and CDR2 YFSETQ. Between the trimmed V and J ends, which lost 0 bases and 3 bases, there was a span of 7 bases. This CDR3 spans 13 amino acids. CDR3 sequence: CASSLGGHYEQYF. The DNA of the CDR3 is TGCGCCAGCAGCTTGGGGGGACACTACGAGCAGTACTTC.

V is TRBV10-1 and J is TRBJ2-7; maybe TRBD2 (5 bases). The CDR3 has 14 amino acids. V was trimmed by 8 bases and J by 7 bases, leaving 21 bases between them. Germline loops: CDR1 WNHNN, CDR2 SYGVQD (reference sequence). The CDR3 here is CASPTGGPPREQYF. In DNA, the CDR3 is TGCGCCAGCCCCACGGGCGGGCCACCACGGGAGCAGTACTTC.

CDR3 region: CASSLSPPHQPQHF. The CDR3 region has the DNA TGTGCCAGCAGTTTATCTCCCCCCCATCAGCCCCAGCATTTT. This chain links TRBV28 with TRBJ1-5, with unresolved D. With 1 base removed from V and 5 bases from J, the gap between germline ends came to 9 bases. Germline V CDR1 and CDR2: MDHEN, SYDVKM. The CDR3 covers 14 residues.

The chain is built from TRBV5-1 and TRBJ2-5; D gene ambiguous. V lost 0 bases and J lost 4, with 7 bases in between. The CDR3 contains 13 residues. Per the germline V gene, CDR1 is SGHRS and CDR2 is YFSETQ. Here the CDR3 reads CASSLARIETQYF. CDR3 coding DNA: TGCGCCAGCAGCTTGGCCAGGATAGAGACCCAGTACTTC.

The chain is built from TRBV4-2 and TRBJ2-1; 8 bases line up with TRBD1. Germline V lookup: CDR1 LGHNA, CDR2 YNFKEQ. This CDR3 contains 15 residues. The V gene end was trimmed by 2 bases and the J gene end by 6 bases; junction bases not matched to a gene: 6. CDR3: CASSQPAGGVNEQFF. The DNA of the CDR3 is TGTGCCAGCAGCCAACCCGCAGGGGGCGTCAATGAGCAGTTCTTC.

CDR3 in amino acids: CAVQPGQGNYEQYF. CDR3 DNA sequence: TGTGCCGTACAACCGGGACAGGGTAACTACGAGCAGTACTTC. The V gene is TRBV28, the J gene TRBJ2-7, with TRBD1 matching 9 bases. Germline-derived CDR1 and CDR2 are MDHEN and SYDVKM. With 11 bases clipped from V and 3 bases from J, the junction kept 11 bases outside the gene matches. This CDR3 region has 14 residues.

The genes are TRBV9 and TRBJ2-7; 9 positions match TRBD2. Germline loops: CDR1 SGDLS, CDR2 YYNGEE. The V segment lost 4 bases and the J segment 3 bases; nucleotides outside the gene matches: 11. This CDR3 has 16 amino acids. Written as DNA, the CDR3 is TGTGCCAGCAGCCCAAGACGCGTAGCGGGGGACTACGAGCAGTACTTC. It is translated as CASSPRRVAGDYEQYF.

The rearrangement joins TRBV18 to TRBJ1-3; a weak D match, TRBD1 (6 bases). The CDR3 length is 17 residues. Germline V gene lookup returns CDR1 KGHSH and CDR2 LQKENI. Trimming took 1 base from V and 4 from J, leaving 17 bases between them. This CDR3 reads CASSPRVRGTSGNTIYF. In DNA form, the CDR3 reads TGTGCCAGCTCACCACGGGTCCGAGGGACATCGGGAAACACCATATATTTT.

The chain recombines TRBV5-1 with TRBJ2-6; D uncertain. Between the trimmed V and J ends, which lost 0 bases and 0 bases, there was a span of 10 bases. The length of the CDR3 is 17 residues. Germline V gene data show CDR1 as SGHRS and CDR2 as YFSETQ. CDR3 in amino acids: CASSLVFSVSGANVLTF. The CDR3 DNA is TGCGCCAGCAGCTTGGTGTTCTCCGTCTCTGGGGCCAACGTCCTGACTTTC.

This clone was recorded once. CDR3 region: CSVESLVAEAFF. The CDR3 coding sequence is TGCAGCGTTGAGAGTTTGGTCGCTGAAGCTTTCTTT. The chain uses TRBV29-1 and TRBJ1-1; D gene ambiguous. This CDR3 is 12 amino acids long. Trimming stripped 3 bases from V and 6 bases from J, with 11 bases between. Germline CDR1 is SQVTM and CDR2 is ANQGSEA.

The chain recombines TRBV21-1 with TRBJ2-3; the D call in the table, TRBD2, was not verified against the DNA. TRBV21-1 is a listed pseudogene. The CDR3 has 16 residues. The CDR3 loop reads CASNIGSGDCTDTQYF. The CDR3 nucleotides read TGTGCCAGCAATATCGGTAGCGGGGATTGCACAGATACGCAGTATTTT.

The chain carries TRBV23-1 and TRBJ1-5; unclear D gene. TRBV23-1 is an open reading frame, and its role is uncertain. The CDR3 runs 21 residues. Trimming left V 2 bases short and J 3 bases short, with 29 bases between. In DNA form, the CDR3 reads TGCGCCAGCAGTCAAAGAAACAGCATCAACGTTCCAACGCCCGTCAATCAGCCCCAGCATTTT. Translating it yields CASSQRNSINVPTPVNQPQHF.

This sequence joins TRBV28 and TRBJ2-7; 10 bases are a match to TRBD1. The CDR3 is 19 amino acids. Trimming cost V 4 bases and J 5 bases; bases outside gene matches: 20. CDR1 and CDR2 (germline): MDHEN, SYDVKM. The CDR3 DNA reads TGTGCCAGCAGTTCCTACTCCAAACATACATCCGGGACAGGGGACGAGCAGTACTTC. It encodes CASSSYSKHTSGTGDEQYF.

The chain combines TRBV6-1 with TRBJ2-5; D perhaps matches TRBD1 (6 bases). The CDR3 is 15 amino acids. Looked up from germline, CDR1 is MNHNS and CDR2 is SASEGT. V was shortened by 4 bases and J by 2 bases, with 14 bases between the two germline ends. CDR3 loop: CASSAQPQGQETQYF. The CDR3 DNA reads TGTGCCAGCAGTGCCCAACCTCAGGGGCAAGAGACCCAGTACTTC.

The chain combines TRBV27 with TRBJ2-1; no definite D call. The CDR3 has 11 amino acids. The germline V and J ends were trimmed by 6 bases and 8 bases, with 8 bases remaining between them. Germline V CDR1 and CDR2: MNHEY, SMNVEV (reference sequence). The CDR3, as DNA: TGTGCCAGCAGCAACTTAGATGAGCAGTTCTTC. Residues: CASSNLDEQFF.

The V and J genes are TRBV5-6 and TRBJ1-2; D is unclear. There are 17 residues in the CDR3. Germline V lookup: CDR1 SGHDT, CDR2 YYEEEE. The germline V and J ends were trimmed by 4 bases and 2 bases, with 21 bases remaining between them. This CDR3 is CASSPNGEVLSNYGYTF. CDR3 DNA sequence: TGTGCCAGCAGCCCAAACGGGGAAGTCTTATCCAACTATGGCTACACCTTC.

The V and J genes are TRBV18 and TRBJ2-7, with 8 bases identical to TRBD1. Losses at the gene ends were 3 bases for V and 2 bases for J; bases not matched to a gene: 3. CDR3 length: 14 residues. CDR1 KGHSH and CDR2 LQKENI come from the germline V gene. CDR3 in amino acids: CASSPGQETYEQYF. The CDR3, as DNA: TGTGCCAGCTCACCGGGACAGGAGACCTACGAGCAGTACTTC.